The 14 T cell receptor beta chains presented below share a single source sample, sequenced in a study of CD8+ T cells in alopecia areata. Treatment indicated: oral pan-JAK inhibitor, 5-10 mg twice daily. Extraction of RNA preceded its reverse transcription into cDNA, which served as the sequencing template. Sequencing was performed with immunoSEQ multiplex PCR; in TCRdb, only in-frame clones are kept and a portion is missing. The sample records over 100,000 clones, 53% being singletons. The material was CD4+ T cells sorted from blood, obtained at week 4, from a patient treated with tofacitinib. All receptors come from a human donor with alopecia areata.

The rearrangement uses TRBV7-6 and TRBJ1-1; D is possibly TRBD1 (6 bases). Germline CDR1 reads SGHVS; CDR2 reads FNYEAQ. The germline V and J ends were trimmed by 1 base and 5 bases, with 17 bases remaining between them. The CDR3 spans 16 residues. The CDR3 loop is CASSLGGQGKGTEAFF. Written as DNA, the CDR3 is TGTGCCAGCAGCTTAGGGGGCCAGGGGAAGGGGACTGAAGCTTTCTTT.

The chain employs TRBV27 and TRBJ2-3; possibly TRBD2 for D (5 bases). CDR1 is MNHEY, CDR2 SMNVEV, per germline (reference sequence). V shed 2 bases and J shed 4 bases, with 10 bases lying between them. The CDR3 sequence is 14 residues long. DNA for the CDR3: TGTGCCAGCAGTTTACTGGGAGAAGCAGATACGCAGTATTTT. This gives the protein CASSLLGEADTQYF.

A few counts support this clone. The chain carries TRBV7-3 and TRBJ2-1, with TRBD2 identical over 12 bases. This CDR3 has 14 residues. The ends lost 4 bases at V and 10 bases at J; junction bases unmatched: 5. The germline CDR1 and CDR2 sequences are SGHTA and FQGTGA. The CDR3 nucleotides are TGTGCCAGCAGCTCTGGACTAGCGGGAACGGAGCAGTTCTTC. Residues: CASSSGLAGTEQFF.

This clone was detected a few times. CDR3 amino acids: CASSLAGGSNQPQHF. CDR3 nucleotides: TGTGCCAGCAGCTTAGCGGGAGGGAGCAATCAGCCCCAGCATTTT. V gene TRBV7-9 combines with J gene TRBJ1-5; D ambiguous. V lost 0 bases and J lost 1, with 7 bases in between. The CDR3 has 15 amino acids. Germline lookup yields CDR1 SEHNR and CDR2 FQNEAQ (reference sequence).

V usage is TRBV5-1 and J usage is TRBJ2-3; no clear D. With 1 base removed from V and 4 bases from J, the gap between germline ends came to 7 bases. Germline values: CDR1 SGHRS, CDR2 YFSETQ. The CDR3 has 13 residues. The CDR3 spells CASSLRRADTQYF. The CDR3 coding sequence is TGCGCCAGCAGCTTGAGGCGTGCAGATACGCAGTATTTT.

This clone was picked up one time. The rearrangement uses TRBV6-5 and TRBJ1-2; TRBD1 agrees at 8 bases. The CDR3 loop spans 14 amino acids. After removal of 6 bases from V and 2 bases from J, the junction contained 5 bases not matched to a gene. Per germline, CDR1 MNHEY and CDR2 SVGAGI. The CDR3 DNA follows: TGTGCCAGCAGATCGGGACAGGAAAACTATGGCTACACCTTC. It codes for CASRSGQENYGYTF.

The V gene is TRBV5-1, the J gene TRBJ2-1; TRBD2 agrees at 8 bases. This CDR3 is 15 amino acids long. Germline V CDR1 and CDR2: SGHRS, YFSETQ. The V gene end was trimmed by 0 bases and the J gene end by 10 bases; junction bases not matched to a gene: 9. CDR3 nucleotide sequence: TGCGCCAGCAGCTTGGGCGGGAGGCACCCGGGGGAGCAGTTCTTC. Its translation: CASSLGGRHPGEQFF.

The chain joins TRBV7-9 to TRBJ1-2; a weak D match, TRBD1 (6 bases). V gave up 5 bases and J gave up 1 base, with 14 bases separating them. The CDR3 runs 15 residues. Germline CDR1 SEHNR, CDR2 FQNEAQ (reference sequence). In nucleotides, the CDR3 is TGTGCCAGCAGCACGTCCAGGGGTTTTAACTATGGCTACACCTTC. Encoded protein: CASSTSRGFNYGYTF.

The chain couples TRBV5-1 to TRBJ2-1; 8 bases fit TRBD1. The CDR3 runs 13 residues. V lost 4 bases and J lost 9; bases outside the gene matches: 6. CDR1 is SGHRS and CDR2 is YFSETQ in the germline V gene. CDR3: CASSPGDRSEQFF. Written as DNA, the CDR3 is TGCGCCAGCAGCCCCGGGGACAGGAGTGAGCAGTTCTTC. The full variable domain, its missing parts supplied by reference TRBV5-1 and TRBJ2-1, is KAGVTQTPRYLIKTRGQQVTLSCSPISGHRSVSWYQQTPGQGLQFLFEYFSETQRNKGNFPGRFSGRQFSNSRSEMNVSTLELGDSALYLCASSPGDRSEQFFGPGTRLTVL.

This chain links TRBV5-1 with TRBJ2-1; TRBD2 matches at 10 bases. The germline V gene encodes CDR1 SGHRS and CDR2 YFSETQ. The CDR3 sequence is 13 residues long. Trimming cost V 3 bases and J 7 bases; bases outside gene matches: 1. The CDR3 DNA reads as TGCGCCAGCAGCTGGACTAGCGGTAATGAGCAGTTCTTC. Amino acid sequence: CASSWTSGNEQFF.

This clone was observed at least ten times. This chain links TRBV6-1 with TRBJ2-3; D gene unclear. CDR1 is MNHNS, CDR2 SASEGT, per germline. Trimming pared 5 bases from V and 1 base from J, leaving 10 bases between. This CDR3 spans 14 amino acids. The CDR3 loop reads CASSPQTRTDTQYF. The CDR3 bases are TGTGCCAGCAGTCCCCAGACACGCACAGATACGCAGTATTTT.

The J gene is TRBJ2-2, the V gene TRBV30, with D unresolved. Trimming took 0 bases from V and 4 from J, leaving 6 bases between them. CDR1 is GTSNPN and CDR2 is SVGIG in the germline V gene (reference sequence). This CDR3 has 13 residues. In DNA form, the CDR3 reads TGTGCCTGGAGTGTACAAACCACCGGGGAGCTGTTTTTT. Translating gives CAWSVQTTGELFF.

This clone has a count of ten or more. The chain couples TRBV5-5 to TRBJ2-2, with 8 bases identical to TRBD1. The junction had 7 bases not matched to a gene; V was cut back by 4 bases and J by 5 bases. Germline V CDR1 and CDR2: SGHKS, YYEKEE (reference sequence). CDR3 length equals 15 residues. CDR3 coding DNA: TGTGCCAGCAGCGCCGACAGGGGATCTACCGGGGAGCTGTTTTTT. It is translated as CASSADRGSTGELFF.

The chain joins TRBV23-1 to TRBJ1-5; D is unclear. TRBV23-1 is designated an ORF whose function remains uncertain. V lost 1 base to trimming and J lost 0 bases, with 16 bases between them. The CDR3 loop spans 18 amino acids. DNA for the CDR3: TGCGCCAGCAGTCAATTTTACCGGGAATCTTATAGCAATCAGCCCCAGCATTTT. It encodes CASSQFYRESYSNQPQHF.